Shown below are 26 T cell receptor beta chains from a single sample sequenced in a study of identical twins. TCRdb passed the 5' RACE reads through MiXCR, listing each CDR3 protein once. Among some 320,000 distinct CDR3 sequences listed, around 12% were seen once. These data were also filed under a second study, of yellow fever vaccine responses in identical twins.

The sample was CD8+ T cells sorted from blood. The receptor source for this set is a woman aged 18-35 years in good health.

The genes are TRBV19 and TRBJ1-5; 8 nucleotides agree with TRBD1. Germline-derived CDR1 and CDR2 are LNHDA and SQIVND (reference sequence). The V and J ends lost 7 bases and 6 bases, in that order; junction bases with no gene match: 11. The CDR3 extends over 15 amino acids. The CDR3 DNA is TGTGCCAGTATGTGGACCGGACAGGGCAGTCAGCCCCAGCATTTT. It yields the protein CASMWTGQGSQPQHF.

The rearrangement joins TRBV10-3 to TRBJ2-7; tentatively, D is TRBD2 (5 bases). This CDR3 region has 10 residues. Germline assignment: CDR1 ENHRY and CDR2 SYGVKD. V gave up 10 bases and J gave up 13 bases, with 17 bases separating them. The CDR3 loop is CATEGPPFYF. The CDR3 DNA reads as TGTGCCACCGAGGGCCCTCCCTTTTACTTC.

This clonotype was observed a few times. The chain is built from TRBV6-1 and TRBJ2-1, with D uncertain. Looked up from germline, CDR1 is MNHNS and CDR2 is SASEGT. V was clipped by 3 bases and J by 4 bases, with 7 bases between them. This CDR3 contains 13 residues. DNA of the CDR3: TGTGCCAGCAGTGACGGGCCTTACAATGAGCAGTTCTTC. Encoded protein: CASSDGPYNEQFF.

This clonotype was detected many times. V is TRBV12-3 or TRBV12-4 and J is TRBJ2-5, with 12 bases matching TRBD2. CDR3 length: 17 amino acids. With 5 bases clipped from V and 5 bases from J, the junction kept 12 bases outside the gene matches. The CDR3 coding sequence is TGTGCCAGCAGTCCGGGACTAGCGGGTACGCTACAGGAGACCCAGTACTTC. Protein: CASSPGLAGTLQETQYF.

This clonotype appeared many times. V usage is TRBV20-1 and J usage is TRBJ1-5; D call uncertain. This CDR3 comprises 16 residues. Germline V gene sequence: CDR1 DFQATT, CDR2 SNEGSKA (reference sequence). V was cut by 2 bases and J by 4 bases, with 18 bases left in between. The CDR3 DNA reads TGCAGTGCTAGAACGGCAGTTCCTGCTTTGAATCAGCCCCAGCATTTT. Its translation: CSARTAVPALNQPQHF.

This clonotype came up a few times. The J gene is TRBJ2-7, the V gene TRBV20-1; D unresolved. The CDR3 spans 11 residues. V lost 6 bases, J lost 5 bases, and 11 bases lay in between. Germline CDR1 is DFQATT and CDR2 is SNEGSKA (reference sequence). CDR3 in DNA: TGCAGTGCAACCTGGGGTAACGAGCAGTACGTC. Amino acids: CSATWGNEQYV.

This clonotype appeared many times. The chain carries TRBV2 and TRBJ2-7; D is perhaps TRBD1 (5 bases). The CDR3 spans 15 residues. The germline V gene has CDR1 SNHLY and CDR2 FYNNEI. V was cut by 3 bases and J by 2 bases, with 14 bases left in between. This CDR3 is CASSDREGLPYEQYF. The CDR3 nucleotides read TGTGCCAGCAGTGACAGGGAAGGTTTGCCCTACGAGCAGTACTTC.

This clonotype was seen more than once but under ten times. The gene calls are TRBV19 and TRBJ2-5; 14 nucleotides agree with TRBD2. CDR3 length equals 17 residues. The J segment lost 5 bases and the V segment lost 4 bases, leaving 9 bases of the junction unmatched. Germline CDR1 is LNHDA and CDR2 is SQIVND (reference sequence). The CDR3 region is CASSSRLAGGPVETQYF. CDR3 nucleotides: TGTGCCAGTAGTAGCAGACTAGCGGGAGGGCCCGTGGAGACCCAGTACTTC.

Here the CDR3 DNA reads TGCAGTGCTAGATCAGGGTACCAAGAGACCCAGTACTTC. It is translated as CSARSGYQETQYF. The genes are TRBV20-1 and TRBJ2-5; weak D call: TRBD1 (5 bases). With 2 bases removed from V and 0 bases from J, the gap between germline ends came to 7 bases. The CDR3 has 13 residues. Germline values: CDR1 DFQATT, CDR2 SNEGSKA (reference sequence).

There are many counts of this clonotype. The V and J genes are TRBV29-1 and TRBJ2-7; no clear D gene. The V gene lost 1 base and the J gene lost 1 base, with 11 bases spanning the gap. CDR3 length: 14 amino acids. CDR1 and CDR2 (germline): SQVTM, ANQGSEA. In DNA form, the CDR3 reads TGCAGCGTTGAAGGTTCGTCAGAATCCTACGAGCAGTACTTC. Protein product: CSVEGSSESYEQYF.

The chain carries TRBV10-1 and TRBJ1-2; 7 bases agree with TRBD1. V shed 6 bases and J 2 bases; nucleotides not matched to a gene: 6. The CDR3 runs 14 residues. The germline V gene has CDR1 WNHNN and CDR2 SYGVQD (reference sequence). CDR3 region: CASRGRGTNYGYTF. CDR3 bases: TGCGCCAGCAGGGGCAGGGGGACGAACTATGGCTACACCTTC.

This clonotype was observed a few times. The CDR3 nucleotides read TGTGCCAGCAGCTTGGGGCAGAATAATCAGCCCCAGCATTTT. It encodes CASSLGQNNQPQHF. V and J are TRBV13 and TRBJ1-5; D may be TRBD1 (5 bases). V lost 3 bases and J 4 bases, leaving 10 bases between the germline ends. The CDR3 is 14 amino acids. The germline CDR1 and CDR2 sequences are PRHDT and FYEKMQ (reference sequence).

This clonotype has a handful of counts. The chain is built from TRBV4-2 and TRBJ1-1; D perhaps matches TRBD1 (5 bases). This CDR3 is 14 amino acids long. Germline V gene lookup returns CDR1 LGHNA and CDR2 YNFKEQ. The V end lost 8 bases, the J end lost 1 base, and 14 bases lay between the germline ends. The DNA for the CDR3 is TGTGCCAGCGGGCCTGGAGGGGCGAACACTGAAGCTTTCTTT. It is translated as CASGPGGANTEAFF.

A few counts support this clonotype. This chain joins TRBV6-1 and TRBJ2-2; the D gene is possibly TRBD2 (5 bases). Germline CDR1 is MNHNS and CDR2 is SASEGT. With 6 bases removed from V and 3 bases from J, the gap between germline ends came to 8 bases. There are 13 residues in the CDR3. This CDR3 reads CASRLGYTGELFF. CDR3 DNA: TGTGCCAGCAGACTAGGGTACACCGGGGAGCTGTTTTTT.

This clonotype was seen only a few times. The chain employs TRBV7-9 and TRBJ2-5; D gene unclear. CDR1 SEHNR and CDR2 FQNEAQ come from the germline V gene (reference sequence). The germline V and J ends were trimmed by 0 bases and 3 bases, with 14 bases remaining between them. The CDR3 is 16 residues long. The CDR3 DNA is TGTGCCAGCAGCTTAGCGTTCCGTCTATTGGAAGAGACCCAGTACTTC. As protein: CASSLAFRLLEETQYF.

This clonotype was seen just once. The rearrangement uses TRBV6-5 and TRBJ2-2; no definite D call. Trimming took off 0 bases at V and 1 base at J, with 12 bases between the two ends. Germline loops: CDR1 MNHEY, CDR2 SVGAGI. CDR3 length: 17 amino acids. The CDR3 reads CASSYSGPALNTGELFF. In nucleotides, the CDR3 is TGTGCCAGCAGTTACTCCGGGCCCGCCCTGAACACCGGGGAGCTGTTTTTT.

This clonotype was recorded at least ten times. This chain uses TRBV12-3 or TRBV12-4 with TRBJ2-7; 7 nucleotides match TRBD2. This CDR3 contains 14 residues. J gave up 3 bases and V 5 bases, and 7 bases lay outside the gene matches. The CDR3 protein is CASSRTSPGYEQYF. For the CDR3, the DNA is TGTGCCAGCAGTAGGACTAGTCCCGGCTACGAGCAGTACTTC.

This clonotype was recorded many times. V gene TRBV9 combines with J gene TRBJ2-1; tentatively, D is TRBD1 (5 bases). The CDR3 length is 16 residues. Germline loops: CDR1 SGDLS, CDR2 YYNGEE. With 1 base removed from V and 2 bases from J, the gap between germline ends came to 13 bases. CDR3 amino acids: CASSVTPDSAYNEQFF. CDR3 bases: TGTGCCAGCAGCGTAACACCCGACAGTGCCTACAATGAGCAGTTCTTC.

V and J are TRBV9 and TRBJ2-1; 15 positions match TRBD2. CDR1 and CDR2 from the germline V gene are SGDLS and YYNGEE. The length of the CDR3 is 16 residues. The ends lost 2 bases at V and 10 bases at J; junction bases unmatched: 7. CDR3 sequence: CASSVYGTSGRQEQFF. DNA of the CDR3: TGTGCCAGCAGCGTCTACGGGACTAGCGGGAGGCAGGAGCAGTTCTTC.

The genes are TRBV3-1 and TRBJ2-3; a possible D gene is TRBD2 (5 bases). The CDR3 is made up of 13 amino acids. V lost 10 bases, J lost 3 bases, and 14 bases lay in between. Germline CDR1 LGHDT, CDR2 YNNKEL (reference sequence). CDR3 DNA: TGTGCCACCCATAATTCGGGGACAGATACGCAGTATTTT. Translated: CATHNSGTDTQYF.

J is TRBJ2-1 and V is TRBV20-1; the match to TRBD2 covers 7 bases. The CDR3 has 15 amino acids. With 2 bases clipped from V and 2 bases from J, the junction kept 6 bases outside the gene matches. Germline CDR1 DFQATT, CDR2 SNEGSKA (reference sequence). The CDR3 DNA reads as TGCAGTGCTAGAATGCTAGCGGTTACCTACAATGAGCAGTTCTTC. Translation: CSARMLAVTYNEQFF.

The chain recombines TRBV7-6 with TRBJ2-7; 7 bases agree with TRBD1. The V segment lost 5 bases and the J segment 0 bases; nucleotides outside the gene matches: 13. CDR3 length: 17 amino acids. The germline V gene encodes CDR1 SGHVS and CDR2 FNYEAQ. CDR3 sequence (DNA): TGTGCCAGCAGCCCGACAGGGTATGGAGTTAGCTCCTACGAGCAGTACTTC. This translates into CASSPTGYGVSSYEQYF.

V usage is TRBV7-9 and J usage is TRBJ2-1, with 8 bases fitting TRBD2. Germline V lookup: CDR1 SEHNR, CDR2 FQNEAQ (reference sequence). The junction had 6 bases not matched to a gene; V was cut back by 5 bases and J by 0 bases. This CDR3 has 16 amino acids. In nucleotides, the CDR3 is TGTGCCAGCAGCCCCACCGGGGGGGGCTCCTACAATGAGCAGTTCTTC. It yields the protein CASSPTGGGSYNEQFF.

V is TRBV19 and J is TRBJ2-7, with 11 bases aligning to TRBD2. This CDR3 contains 15 residues. The germline CDR1 and CDR2 sequences are LNHDA and SQIVND (reference sequence). V dropped 5 bases and J dropped 0; count of bases not matched to a gene: 3. The CDR3 DNA follows: TGTGCCAGTAGTCCGGGACTAGCGGTCTCCTACGAGCAGTACTTC. This gives the protein CASSPGLAVSYEQYF.

This clonotype has more than one count but fewer than ten. J is TRBJ1-1 and V is TRBV11-2; unclear D gene. The germline V gene has CDR1 SGHAT and CDR2 FQNNGV. The V gene lost 6 bases and the J gene lost 3 bases, with 8 bases spanning the gap. The CDR3 runs to 12 residues. The CDR3 nucleotides are TGTGCCAGCAGTGACATCTACACTGAAGCTTTCTTT. It encodes CASSDIYTEAFF.

V usage is TRBV7-6 and J usage is TRBJ1-1, with D maybe TRBD1 (5 bases). V was clipped by 7 bases and J by 0 bases, with 9 bases between them. This CDR3 is 13 amino acids long. Germline loops: CDR1 SGHVS, CDR2 FNYEAQ. The chain's CDR3 is CASTRGLNTEAFF. The DNA for the CDR3 is TGTGCCAGCACCCGGGGGTTGAACACTGAAGCTTTCTTT.